Here is one T cell receptor beta chain with its context. There is no known antigen for this receptor. One base away there is no much larger clone; base qualities are not given. In total, 666 healthy bone marrow donors made up the cohort. At the time of sampling, every cohort member was nominally healthy, though immune exposures that went unrecorded were likely present. The donor tested CMV seronegative and was one of the 352 seronegative cohort members. Each donor provided a peripheral blood sample, and peripheral blood mononuclear cells were used for TCR beta sequencing. The Qiagen DNeasy Blood Extraction Kit was used to extract genomic DNA from the blood cell samples. These data belong to a study of cytomegalovirus exposure and HLA in healthy donors (dated by TCRdb to about 2017). Regarding the study in general: An earlier analysis of roughly 500 of the donors reported 250 to 300 Gb of sequence data and some 120 million unique TCR beta sequences from about 180 million T cells. Using immunosequencing, the study profiled T cell repertoires from 666 subjects and related those repertoires to cytomegalovirus serostatus. All discovery cohort repertoires had been generated using a single sequencing platform. The study was designed to test whether signatures of past pathogen exposure could be identified by cataloging public T cell receptors. Typing coverage varied by locus: about 629-630 donors for A, B, C, DRB1 and DQB1; more than 500 for DQA1; over 600 for DPA1; roughly 450 for DPB1. Among the roughly 400 genotyped donors, approximately 82% belonged to the genetic ancestry cluster associated with self-reported Caucasian donors. The later analysis used no new phenotypic data to find candidate immune exposures, relying instead on TCR beta sequences and their occurrence across donors. Among roughly 370 genotyped donors of the cohort, an average of around 240,000 unique TCR beta nucleotide sequences were sequenced per donor, roughly 20% of them non-productive. An earlier analysis of 587 of the donors applied high-throughput TCR beta sequencing to assess whether each TCR beta V gene segment acted as functional or pseudogenic. Four or five DR-DQ haplotypes were handled as single units for association and clustering because linkage in the cohort was strong. Donor age, sex, ethnicity and CMV serostatus were collected together with the repertoire data. High-throughput TCR immunosequencing, statistical association of individual TCRs with disease status, and machine learning were combined to predict cytomegalovirus infection status. Both class I and class II loci were covered by HLA typing, at four-digit resolution. Along with the approximately 600-subject first cohort, a separate validation cohort of some 130 different subjects was used. Around 330 gigabases of sequencing data and 91 million or so unique TCR sequences made up an early release that covered around 640 HLA-typed donors. A later analysis re-examined previously published TCR beta repertoires from more than 550 donors and added high-resolution HLA genotyping to investigate patterns of TCR occurrence. In a later genetic analysis, genome-wide SNP genotypes for about 60% of the 666 donors were used, and that subset was treated as a discovery cohort.

Per the germline V gene (reference sequence), GTSNPN is the CDR1 and SVGIG is the CDR2. V is shortened by 0 bases, J by 5 bases, and the region joining them spans 7 bases. The CDR3 starts with the cysteine, ends with the phenylalanine, and has 12 residues. The entry retains the CDR3 DNA only, 36 bases that are in frame from base 1. The investigation overall reported the following: The presence/absence analyses assumed that sequencing depth was roughly uniform across donors, and that assumption may not be true. Most TCR sequences were seen in very few donors, while some public TCRs were found in many individuals. Cytomegalovirus status was reported to be diagnosed by the classifier with high specificity and sensitivity in both the original and validation cohorts. A few of the identified cytomegalovirus-associated TCR beta chains were confirmed in vitro to be specific for cytomegalovirus antigens. In a later analysis, the rate of TCR association differed among HLA loci, with DRB1 alleles having the most associated TCRs and HLA-C alleles having the fewest. Specific HLA alleles were associated with 16,951 TCR beta sequences at a false discovery rate of 0.05 in a later analysis. The authors suggested that the approach could potentially be generalized to other disease states and immunological phenotypes. A group of highly shared sequence variants was considered likely to be a technical artifact of the sequencing pipeline. Because HLA typing was missing for some donors at each locus, association tests included only the typed subset. Compared with equally common non-associated chains, HLA-associated TCR beta chains in a later analysis were more clonally expanded and had lower generation probabilities. In an earlier analysis of 587 of the donors, most TCR beta V segments appeared in productive rearrangements about 87% or about 30% of the time, broadly matching IMGT annotations. In a later analysis, several top co-occurrence clusters were reported to appear linked to parvovirus B19, influenza, CMV and Epstein-Barr virus. A further reported finding was that TCR beta sequences accurately predicted the HLA-A and HLA-B alleles for most subjects in the first cohort. Because counts were too low, about 18 rarely observed V segments, including chromosome 9 orphons, were left out of the earlier analysis of 587 of the donors. Compared with the approximately 600-donor mean, donors in an Asian-associated ancestry cluster had fewer N-insertions in productive TCRs, according to a later genetic analysis. When HLA alleles, especially DR and DQ, strongly co-occurred, TCR associations were difficult to assign to individual alleles. The study gave a list of over 150 TCR beta chains associated with cytomegalovirus. Linkage disequilibrium might explain the correlated functional status among segregating V segments, but an unknown experimental factor could not be ruled out. Immune exposure information for the cohort was limited to CMV serostatus. A later genetic analysis associated a missense DCLRE1C variant with V-gene and J-gene trimming of TCR beta chains, and an independent cohort replicated the association. According to a later analysis, most CMV-associated TCR beta chains appeared to be HLA-restricted, and the HLA associations seemed to be driven largely by CMV exposure. Some IMGT-functional V segments, including TRBV6-2 and TRBV6-3, could not be distinguished by the 87-base-pair reads and were therefore excluded. Only TCR beta chains were sequenced in this cohort, and the absence of alpha or paired-chain data limited detectable features.

The library was built by means of the immunoSEQ multiplex PCR assay. For the multiplex PCR, a mixture combining 60 forward primers for TCR Vbeta segments and 13 reverse primers for TCR Jbeta segments was used. A multiplex PCR assay on genomic DNA amplified the CDR3 region of rearranged TCR beta genes. The amplified TCR beta libraries were sequenced on the Illumina HiSeq System as 87-base-pair reads. Processing in the source paper ran as follows. In a later analysis, about 80 million unique TCR beta chains were counted across the 690 or so repertoires, and approximately 9.9 million of these chains were shared by at least two donors. A nearest-neighbor algorithm error-corrected the raw reads and collapsed the reads into unique sequences, merging closely related sequences to remove PCR and sequencing errors. Alignment of CDR3 sequences to IMGT reference sequences was used to assign V, D and J gene segments. Each retained sequence needed at least a six-nucleotide match to both a V gene segment and a J gene segment. Rearrangements were called productive when the CDR3 lacked stop codons and stayed in frame with V and J; all others were non-productive. CDR3 was defined according to IMGT convention as the region running from the second conserved V-encoded cysteine to the conserved J-encoded phenylalanine. Sequences without an unambiguous match to a single V gene segment were excluded from the earlier analysis of several hundred of the donors. An earlier analysis of some 610 of the donors called V segments functional above 56.7% productive rearrangements and segregating when the between-donor standard deviation exceeded 5%. A statistical classification framework was built for diagnosing cytomegalovirus status from the catalog of TCR beta chain sequences. In a later analysis, V and J genes were assigned by comparing TCR nucleotide sequences against IMGT/GENE-DB human TR gene sequences. The TCRdist pipeline was used in a later analysis to assign CDR3 sequences and most-parsimonious VDJ recombination scenarios. In a later analysis, each TCR beta chain was defined by its CDR3 amino acid sequence together with its V-gene family, and reads lacking a unique V-gene family were excluded. As a way to deal with suspected cross-contamination and a sequencing artifact, a later analysis dropped approximately 590 nucleotide sequences that were highly shared and had low generation probability. In a later analysis, a clonal expansion index for each public chain was calculated from normalized within-repertoire ranks of inferred template counts. In a later analysis, generation probabilities were computed using a VDJ recombination model fitted to out-of-frame rearrangements, and the results were checked against IGoR. In a later analysis, hypergeometric tests were used to score TCR-TCR, TCR-HLA and TCR-CMV co-occurrence, with a repertoire-size bias correction applied to TCR pairs. False discovery rates were estimated in a later analysis by permuting HLA or CMV assignments 20 times. In a later analysis, co-occurring TCRs were grouped using DBSCAN, with TCRdist sequence similarity added in when clustering inside HLA-allele-positive subsets. For co-occurrence clustering, repertoires with fewer than 30,000 or more than 120,000 public chains were excluded, along with five repertoires with anomalous nucleotide sharing. Entries here come from immuneACCESS through TCRdb and include only in-frame sequences with V and J called. Some clones fail to appear in such tables; in the studies checked, an unresolved V gene covers under half of the shortfall, and the cause of the remainder is unknown. The V and J calls and the clone size are those of that table, but D and trimming were determined from the DNA. Within this sample are 140,000 to 150,000 clones, with 65% to 85% of them counted one time only. The ten largest clonotypes hold more than 6.5% of the sample.

The rearrangement joined TRBV30 to TRBJ1-1, with a tentative D gene TRBD1 over 6 matching bases. This sequence originates from a man aged 25 to 45 in good health and CMV-seronegative. The specimen sequenced was PBMCs. Here the CDR3 is given as CAWSVRGTEAFF. The nucleotides read TGTGCCTGGAGTGTGAGGGGGACTGAAGCTTTCTTT. Extended through the reference TRBV30 and TRBJ1-1 proteins, this CDR3 yields the full variable domain: SQTIHQWPATLVQPVGSPLSLECTVEGTSNPNLYWYRQAAGRGLQLLFYSVGIGQISSEVPQNLSASRPQDRQFILSSKKLLLSDSGFYLCAWSVRGTEAFFGQGTRLTVV.